These 10 T cell receptor beta chains share one sample of origin, sequenced in a study of blood T cells in healthy people across ages. Together with a sample-barcoded 5' primer, a J-beta primer mix was included in a second PCR lasting 7 to 11 cycles. TCRdb reanalysed the 5' RACE reads using MiXCR and keeps one entry per CDR3 protein. The sample shows approximately 350,000 distinct CDR3 sequences, approximately 47% of them seen only once. The sequencing sample was made of blood. These receptors were obtained from a man between 60 and 70 years old in good health.

The V call is TRBV28, the J call TRBJ2-1, with D maybe TRBD1 (6 bases). Germline CDR1 MDHEN, CDR2 SYDVKM. The CDR3 runs to 13 residues. The V gene lost 5 bases and the J gene lost 9 bases, with 14 bases spanning the gap. This CDR3 reads CASSQTPRGEQFF. Written as DNA, the CDR3 is TGTGCCAGCAGTCAAACTCCCAGGGGTGAGCAGTTCTTC.

This chain links TRBV29-1 with TRBJ2-7; TRBD1 might be the D (7 bases). This CDR3 spans 15 amino acids. Germline V gene data show CDR1 as SQVTM and CDR2 as ANQGSEA. Trimming cost V 4 bases and J 4 bases, with 20 bases left between them. In DNA form, the CDR3 reads TGCAGCGTTGGAGTGGCAGGGGGGCCCTCTTACGAGCAGTACTTC. This translates into CSVGVAGGPSYEQYF.

The table lists this clonotype with many counts. The CDR3 region has the DNA TGCAGCGTGGCCGATCGTACGCAGTATTTT. Its translation is CSVADRTQYF. The chain combines TRBV29-1 with TRBJ2-3, with unresolved D. Trimming removed 6 bases from V and 8 bases from J, with 9 bases in between. The CDR3 length is 10 residues. Germline V gene sequence: CDR1 SQVTM, CDR2 ANQGSEA.

The chain has TRBV28 and TRBJ1-2; the match to TRBD1 covers 7 bases. CDR1 is MDHEN, CDR2 SYDVKM, per germline. This CDR3 region has 14 residues. After removal of 5 bases from V and 2 bases from J, the junction contained 5 bases not matched to a gene. This CDR3 is CASSGGQQNYGYTF. For the CDR3, the DNA is TGTGCCAGCAGTGGGGGACAGCAAAACTATGGCTACACCTTC.

The chain joins TRBV6-5 to TRBJ1-6, with TRBD1 as a possible D gene (5 bases). CDR3 length equals 15 residues. Deletions cut 8 bases from V and 0 bases from J, with 11 bases between. Germline V gene data show CDR1 as MNHEY and CDR2 as SVGAGI. The CDR3 region has the DNA TGTGCCAGCGGGCAGGGCCGCTCCTATAATTCACCCCTCCACTTT. Translation: CASGQGRSYNSPLHF.

This clonotype turned up a few times. The CDR3 protein is CASSPPSSFPSGANVLTF. CDR3 DNA sequence: TGTGCCAGCAGCCCACCCTCGTCTTTTCCCTCTGGGGCCAACGTCCTGACTTTC. This chain links TRBV11-2 with TRBJ2-6; no definite D call. Per the germline V gene, CDR1 is SGHAT and CDR2 is FQNNGV. V was trimmed by 5 bases and J by 0 bases, leaving 17 bases between them. This CDR3 has 18 amino acids.

This clonotype appeared a few times. The chain carries TRBV30 and TRBJ2-7; D possibly corresponds to TRBD2 (6 bases). This CDR3 has 13 amino acids. Germline CDR1 GTSNPN, CDR2 SVGIG (reference sequence). The V end was cut by 5 bases, the J end by 2 bases, with 13 bases between. In DNA form, the CDR3 reads TGTGCCTGGGAGATCGGGAGAACCTACGAGCAGTACTTC. It specifies CAWEIGRTYEQYF.

The V call is TRBV5-1, the J call TRBJ2-7, with a possible D match to TRBD2 (7 bases). V was trimmed by 3 bases and J by 3 bases, leaving 10 bases between them. CDR3 length: 13 amino acids. Germline V gene sequence: CDR1 SGHRS, CDR2 YFSETQ. CDR3 sequence reads: CASSWEGDYEQYF. CDR3 sequence (DNA): TGCGCCAGCAGCTGGGAGGGGGACTACGAGCAGTACTTC.

With regard to this clonotype: The junction departs from germline at one end; a sequencing error may be responsible. The chain carries TRBV12-3 or TRBV12-4 and TRBJ2-3; TRBD2 is a possible D gene (5 bases). The CDR3 totals 16 residues. CDR3 loop: CASRPSDGGRTDTLYF. In DNA, the CDR3 is TGTGCCAGCCGCCCATCGGACGGAGGACGCACAGATACGCTGTATTTT.

The V call is TRBV12-3 or TRBV12-4, the J call TRBJ1-2; unclear D gene. V was cut by 7 bases and J by 7 bases, with 10 bases left in between. The CDR3 contains 11 residues. This CDR3 reads CASTTTSGYTF. CDR3 sequence (DNA): TGTGCCAGCACAACGACAAGTGGCTACACCTTC.